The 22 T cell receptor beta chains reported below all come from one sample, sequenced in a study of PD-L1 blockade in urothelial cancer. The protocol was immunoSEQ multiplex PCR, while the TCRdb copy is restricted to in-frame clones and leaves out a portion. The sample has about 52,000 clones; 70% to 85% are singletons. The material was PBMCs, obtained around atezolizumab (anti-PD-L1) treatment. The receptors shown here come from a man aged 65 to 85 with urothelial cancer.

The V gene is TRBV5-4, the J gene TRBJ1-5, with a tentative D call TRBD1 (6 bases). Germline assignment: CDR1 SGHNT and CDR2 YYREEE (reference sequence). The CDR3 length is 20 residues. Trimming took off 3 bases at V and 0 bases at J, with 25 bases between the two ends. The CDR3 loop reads CASSWGFRDRRAYSNQPQHF. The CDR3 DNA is TGTGCCAGCAGCTGGGGGTTTAGAGACAGGCGCGCTTATAGCAATCAGCCCCAGCATTTT.

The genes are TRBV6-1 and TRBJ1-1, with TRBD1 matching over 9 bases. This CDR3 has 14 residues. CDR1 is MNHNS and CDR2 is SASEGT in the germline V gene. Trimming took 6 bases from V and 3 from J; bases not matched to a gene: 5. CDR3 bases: TGTGCCAGCAGCTACAGGGGGCAAGACACTGAAGCTTTCTTT. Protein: CASSYRGQDTEAFF.

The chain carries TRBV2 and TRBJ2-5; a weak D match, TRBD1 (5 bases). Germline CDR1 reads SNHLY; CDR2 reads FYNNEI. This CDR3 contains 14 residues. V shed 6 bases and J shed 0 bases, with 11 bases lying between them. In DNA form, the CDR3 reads TGTGCCAGCAGCCCAGACAGAAACCAAGAGACCCAGTACTTC. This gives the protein CASSPDRNQETQYF. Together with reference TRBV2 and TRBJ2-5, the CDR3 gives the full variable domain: EPEVTQTPSHQVTQMGQEVILRCVPISNHLYFYWYRQILGQKVEFLVSFYNNEISEKSEIFDDQFSVERPDGSNFTLKIRSTKLEDSAMYFCASSPDRNQETQYFGPGTRLLVL.

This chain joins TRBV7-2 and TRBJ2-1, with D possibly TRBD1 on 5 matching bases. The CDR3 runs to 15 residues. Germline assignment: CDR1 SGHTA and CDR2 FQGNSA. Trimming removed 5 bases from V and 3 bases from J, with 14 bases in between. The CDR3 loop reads CASSPQGPGYNEQFF. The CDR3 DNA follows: TGTGCCAGCAGCCCCCAGGGCCCAGGCTACAATGAGCAGTTCTTC.

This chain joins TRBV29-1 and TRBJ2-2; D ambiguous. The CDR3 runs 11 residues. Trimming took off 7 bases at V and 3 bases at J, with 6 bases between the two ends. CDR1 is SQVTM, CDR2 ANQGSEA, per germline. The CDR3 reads CSAKYTGELFF. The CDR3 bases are TGCAGCGCTAAGTACACCGGGGAGCTGTTTTTT.

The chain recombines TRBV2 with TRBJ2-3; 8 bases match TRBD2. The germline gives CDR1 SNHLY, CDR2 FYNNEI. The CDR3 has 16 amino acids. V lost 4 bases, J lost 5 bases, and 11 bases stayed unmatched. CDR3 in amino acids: CASSAFNGGAVDTQYF. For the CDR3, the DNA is TGTGCCAGCAGTGCGTTCAACGGGGGGGCCGTAGATACGCAGTATTTT.

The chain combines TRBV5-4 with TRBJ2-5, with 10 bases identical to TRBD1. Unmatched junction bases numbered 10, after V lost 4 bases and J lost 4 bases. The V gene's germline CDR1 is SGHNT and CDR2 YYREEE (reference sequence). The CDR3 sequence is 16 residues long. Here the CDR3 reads CASSLGGDRGIETQYF. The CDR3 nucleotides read TGTGCCAGCAGCCTGGGGGGGGACAGGGGTATAGAGACCCAGTACTTC.

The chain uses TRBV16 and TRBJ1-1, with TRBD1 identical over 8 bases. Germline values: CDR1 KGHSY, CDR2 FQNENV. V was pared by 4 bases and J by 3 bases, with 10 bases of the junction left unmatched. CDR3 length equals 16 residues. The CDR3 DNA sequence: TGTGCCAGCAGCCGACAGGACAGGGTGGTGGACACTGAAGCTTTCTTT. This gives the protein CASSRQDRVVDTEAFF.

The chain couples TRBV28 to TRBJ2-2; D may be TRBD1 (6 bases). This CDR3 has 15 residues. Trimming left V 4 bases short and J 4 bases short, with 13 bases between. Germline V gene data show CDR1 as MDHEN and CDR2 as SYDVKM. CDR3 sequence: CASSSYSTGTGELFF. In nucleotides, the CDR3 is TGTGCCAGCAGTTCCTATTCGACAGGCACCGGGGAGCTGTTTTTT. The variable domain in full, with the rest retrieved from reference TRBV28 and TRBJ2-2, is DVKVTQSSRYLVKRTGEKVFLECVQDMDHENMFWYRQDPGLGLRLIYFSYDVKMKEKGDIPEGYSVSREKKERFSLILESASTNQTSMYLCASSSYSTGTGELFFGEGSRLTVL.

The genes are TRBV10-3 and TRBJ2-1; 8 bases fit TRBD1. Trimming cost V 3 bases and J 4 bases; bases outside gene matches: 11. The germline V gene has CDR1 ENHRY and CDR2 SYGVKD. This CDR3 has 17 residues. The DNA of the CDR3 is TGTGCCATCAGTGATGGGCAGGGGGCGTCCACTTACAATGAGCAGTTCTTC. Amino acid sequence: CAISDGQGASTYNEQFF.

CDR3 nucleotide sequence: TGTGCCAGCAGTCTACAGACCCGGACAGCCAGGCAGTTCTTC. Translated: CASSLQTRTARQFF. The V and J genes are TRBV27 and TRBJ2-1; D possibly corresponds to TRBD1 (6 bases). The germline V gene encodes CDR1 MNHEY and CDR2 SMNVEV (reference sequence). The V end lost 5 bases, the J end lost 12 bases, and 20 bases lay between the germline ends. The CDR3 spans 14 residues.

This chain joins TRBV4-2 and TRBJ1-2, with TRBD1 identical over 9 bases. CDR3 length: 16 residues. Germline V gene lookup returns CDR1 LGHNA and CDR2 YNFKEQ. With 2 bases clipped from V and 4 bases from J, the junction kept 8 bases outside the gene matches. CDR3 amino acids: CASSQPPGQGTYGYTF. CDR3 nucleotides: TGTGCCAGCAGCCAACCGCCGGGACAGGGCACCTATGGCTACACCTTC.

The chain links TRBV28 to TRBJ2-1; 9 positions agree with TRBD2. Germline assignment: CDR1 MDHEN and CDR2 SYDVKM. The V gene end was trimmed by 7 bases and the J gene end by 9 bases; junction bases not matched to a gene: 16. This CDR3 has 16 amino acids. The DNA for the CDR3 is TGTGCCAGCACTGGGGATAGCGGGAGTTCGCGGCGTGAGCAGTTCTTC. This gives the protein CASTGDSGSSRREQFF.

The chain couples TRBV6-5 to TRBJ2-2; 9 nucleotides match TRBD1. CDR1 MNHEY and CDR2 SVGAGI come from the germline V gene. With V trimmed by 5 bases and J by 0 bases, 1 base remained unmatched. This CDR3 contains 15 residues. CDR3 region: CASSRQGANTGELFF. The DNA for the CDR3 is TGTGCCAGCAGTAGACAGGGGGCGAACACCGGGGAGCTGTTTTTT.

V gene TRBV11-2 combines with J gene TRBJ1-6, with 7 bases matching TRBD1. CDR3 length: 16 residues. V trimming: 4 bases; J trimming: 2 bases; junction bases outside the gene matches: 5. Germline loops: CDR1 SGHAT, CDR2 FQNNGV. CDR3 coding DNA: TGTGCCAGCAGCTCCCCTACAGGGGCCTATAATTCACCCCTCCACTTT. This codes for CASSSPTGAYNSPLHF.

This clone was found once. The CDR3 loop is CASSLSGGETQYF. CDR3 sequence (DNA): TGTGCCAGCAGTTTATCAGGGGGGGAGACCCAGTACTTC. The chain has TRBV28 and TRBJ2-5, with D perhaps TRBD1 (7 bases). V lost 1 base to trimming and J lost 5 bases, with 8 bases between them. The CDR3 has 13 residues. Germline values: CDR1 MDHEN, CDR2 SYDVKM.

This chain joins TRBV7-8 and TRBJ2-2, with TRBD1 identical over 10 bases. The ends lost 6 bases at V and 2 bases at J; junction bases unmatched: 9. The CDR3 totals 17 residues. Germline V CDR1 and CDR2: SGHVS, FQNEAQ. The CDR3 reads CASSESGQGVNTGELFF. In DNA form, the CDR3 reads TGTGCCAGCAGTGAATCTGGACAGGGGGTTAACACCGGGGAGCTGTTTTTT.

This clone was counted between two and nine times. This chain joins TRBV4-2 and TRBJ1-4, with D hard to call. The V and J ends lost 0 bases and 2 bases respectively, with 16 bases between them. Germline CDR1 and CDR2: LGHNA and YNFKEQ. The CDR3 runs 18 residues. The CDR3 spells CASSQENGLDETNEKLFF. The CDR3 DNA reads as TGTGCCAGCAGCCAAGAAAACGGACTCGACGAGACTAATGAAAAACTGTTTTTT.

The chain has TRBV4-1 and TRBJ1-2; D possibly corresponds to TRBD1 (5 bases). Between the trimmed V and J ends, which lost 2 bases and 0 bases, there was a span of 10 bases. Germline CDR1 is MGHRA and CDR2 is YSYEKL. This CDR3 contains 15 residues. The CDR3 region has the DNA TGCGCCAGCAGCCAAATAACAGGAGCTAACTATGGCTACACCTTC. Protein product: CASSQITGANYGYTF.

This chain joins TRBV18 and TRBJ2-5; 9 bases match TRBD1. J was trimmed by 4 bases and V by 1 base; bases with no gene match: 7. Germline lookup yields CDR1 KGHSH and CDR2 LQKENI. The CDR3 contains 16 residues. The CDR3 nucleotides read TGTGCCAGCTCACCACTAGCACAGGGGGCTCGAGAGACCCAGTACTTC. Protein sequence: CASSPLAQGARETQYF.

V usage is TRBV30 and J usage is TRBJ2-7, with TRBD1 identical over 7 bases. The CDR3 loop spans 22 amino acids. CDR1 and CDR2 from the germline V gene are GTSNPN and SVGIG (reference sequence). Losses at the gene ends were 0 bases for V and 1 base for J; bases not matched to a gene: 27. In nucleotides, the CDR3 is TGTGCCTGGAGTGTACCCCAGATTAGTATTGTATCCCGGACAGGACTTTCCTACGAGCAGTACTTC. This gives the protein CAWSVPQISIVSRTGLSYEQYF.

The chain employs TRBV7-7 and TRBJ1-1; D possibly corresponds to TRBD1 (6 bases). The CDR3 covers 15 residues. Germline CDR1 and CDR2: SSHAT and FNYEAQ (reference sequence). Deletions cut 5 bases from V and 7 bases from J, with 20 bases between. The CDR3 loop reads CASSPIDGGKVEAFF. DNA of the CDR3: TGTGCCAGCAGCCCCATAGATGGGGGCAAGGTTGAAGCTTTCTTT.